The clone carrying this T cell receptor beta chain was counted a few times. The data were taken from a study of identical twins. V lost 2 bases, J lost 4 bases, and 7 bases lay in between. The CDR3 covers 12 residues. Per germline, CDR1 DFQATT and CDR2 SNEGSKA (reference sequence). MiXCR, run by TCRdb on the 5' RACE reads, gives a single entry per CDR3 protein. Found here are around 370,000 distinct CDR3 sequences, approximately 8.8% of them singletons; the top ten hold approximately 8.9%. The sample taken for sequencing was naive T cells sorted from blood. This TCR came from a woman aged 50 to 60 in good health. The genes are TRBV20-1 and TRBJ2-3; D ambiguous. CDR3 protein: CSARRAPDTQYF. The CDR3 DNA is TGCAGTGCTAGAAGGGCCCCAGATACGCAGTATTTT.